These 18 T cell receptor beta chains were sequenced from one sample in a study of beta chain features in type 1 diabetes. The study reverse transcribed the entire isolated RNA, so it sequenced expressed TCRB transcripts. Here immunoSEQ multiplex PCR was the method, and the copy in TCRdb shows in-frame clones only, minus some. The sample lists approximately 110,000 clones; 30% to 50% were seen once. Sequencing used stem cell memory CD4+ T cells from blood. These receptors were collected from a woman aged 18-29 years in good health.

The DNA of the CDR3 is TGTGCCAGCACGGTTCATGGGGCCAACGTCCTGACTTTC. Translation: CASTVHGANVLTF. The chain uses TRBV2 and TRBJ2-6; D remains unclear. CDR1 and CDR2 (germline): SNHLY, FYNNEI. This CDR3 is built from 13 residues. V gave up 7 bases and J gave up 3 bases, with 7 bases separating them.

This clone showed up just once. The chain employs TRBV28 and TRBJ1-2; 9 positions match TRBD1. Trimming cost V 5 bases and J 1 base; bases outside gene matches: 14. The CDR3 is 18 residues long. Germline V gives CDR1 MDHEN, CDR2 SYDVKM. CDR3 sequence: CASSPRRNRGPFNYGYTF. Written as DNA, the CDR3 is TGTGCCAGCAGTCCCCGACGAAACAGGGGGCCTTTTAACTATGGCTACACCTTC.

This chain links TRBV5-1 with TRBJ2-2; TRBD2 matches at 12 bases. This CDR3 spans 16 amino acids. The trim removed 3 bases at V and 4 bases at J, leaving 4 bases unmatched. Per the germline V gene, CDR1 is SGHRS and CDR2 is YFSETQ. The CDR3 sequence: CASSSGLAGTTGELFF. The CDR3 DNA reads TGCGCCAGCAGCTCTGGACTAGCGGGAACCACCGGGGAGCTGTTTTTT.

The chain employs TRBV28 and TRBJ2-7; maybe TRBD2 (5 bases). The ends were cut back, 9 bases at V and 2 bases at J, with 20 bases in the middle. Germline loops: CDR1 MDHEN, CDR2 SYDVKM. The CDR3 is made up of 15 amino acids. The CDR3 DNA is TGTGCCAGTCGGGTCGAGGAAAGCGGAACCTACGAGCAGTACTTC. It is translated as CASRVEESGTYEQYF.

This clone was observed a handful of times. The V call is TRBV30, the J call TRBJ2-7, with 9 bases matching TRBD1. CDR3 size: 14 residues. V was clipped by 2 bases and J by 3 bases; unmatched bases: 5. CDR1 is GTSNPN and CDR2 is SVGIG in the germline V gene (reference sequence). CDR3 nucleotide sequence: TGTGCCTGGAGTCAGGACAGGGGATTCTACGAGCAGTACTTC. This codes for CAWSQDRGFYEQYF.

The gene calls are TRBV25-1 and TRBJ2-7; TRBD1 aligns across 11 bases. Germline values: CDR1 MGHDK, CDR2 SYGVNS. This CDR3 has 16 amino acids. V lost 3 bases to trimming and J lost 4 bases; unmatched junction nucleotides: 8. The chain's CDR3 is CASSDPGTGGPYEQYF. The CDR3 nucleotides are TGTGCCAGCAGTGATCCTGGGACAGGGGGACCATACGAGCAGTACTTC.

The chain recombines TRBV6-6 with TRBJ2-7; 11 nucleotides align to TRBD1. V shed 2 bases and J 1 base; nucleotides not matched to a gene: 4. The CDR3 covers 16 residues. Germline V lookup: CDR1 MNHNY, CDR2 SVGAGI (reference sequence). The CDR3 DNA sequence: TGTGCCAGCAGTTACCTCCGGGACAGGGGGTCCTACGAGCAGTACTTC. As protein: CASSYLRDRGSYEQYF.

The rearrangement joins TRBV6-5 to TRBJ2-1; 8 nucleotides match TRBD1. Losses at the gene ends were 2 bases for V and 8 bases for J; bases not matched to a gene: 5. The CDR3 totals 14 residues. The germline gives CDR1 MNHEY, CDR2 SVGAGI. This chain's CDR3 is CASSYPDRDDEQFF. The CDR3 DNA follows: TGTGCCAGCAGTTACCCGGACAGGGACGATGAGCAGTTCTTC.

The J gene is TRBJ2-1, the V gene TRBV5-6; D perhaps matches TRBD2 (5 bases). The germline CDR1 and CDR2 sequences are SGHDT and YYEEEE. V lost 2 bases and J 1 base, leaving 13 bases between the germline ends. The CDR3 runs to 16 residues. The CDR3 coding sequence is TGTGCCAGCAGCTTCGTAGCGTTGATATCCTACAATGAGCAGTTCTTC. It specifies CASSFVALISYNEQFF.

V gene TRBV7-9 combines with J gene TRBJ2-1; D may be TRBD1 (5 bases). The CDR3 contains 16 residues. Germline CDR1 reads SEHNR; CDR2 reads FQNEAQ (reference sequence). Trimming took 6 bases from V and 0 from J, leaving 15 bases between them. CDR3 nucleotides: TGTGCCAGCAGAAAAGTAGGGGCTAGCTCCTACAATGAGCAGTTCTTC. Translating gives CASRKVGASSYNEQFF.

The J gene is TRBJ1-5, the V gene TRBV18; a possible D gene is TRBD1 (6 bases). Trimming cost V 1 base and J 4 bases, with 11 bases left between them. The germline gives CDR1 KGHSH, CDR2 LQKENI. The CDR3 spans 15 residues. CDR3 nucleotide sequence: TGTGCCAGCTCACCACAGACAGGTGGGAATCAGCCCCAGCATTTT. Protein sequence: CASSPQTGGNQPQHF.

On this clone: Sequence at one end of the junction differs from germline and may be a read error. The genes are TRBV7-7 and TRBJ2-7; TRBD1 matches 8 bases. Germline assignment: CDR1 SSHAT and CDR2 FNYEAQ (reference sequence). The CDR3 spans 14 residues. CDR3 sequence: CASSPGTGLYEQYF. CDR3 nucleotide sequence: TGTGCTAGCAGCCCCGGGACAGGACTTTACGAGCAGTACTTC.

This clone was observed a handful of times. The chain uses TRBV11-2 and TRBJ2-1, with D tentatively TRBD2 (5 bases). Germline V CDR1 and CDR2: SGHAT, FQNNGV. V gave up 3 bases and J gave up 6 bases, with 12 bases separating them. The CDR3 totals 14 residues. CDR3 sequence (DNA): TGTGCCAGCAGCTTGGACCTAGCTAGCAATGAGCAGTTCTTC. Its protein product is CASSLDLASNEQFF.

The V gene is TRBV28, the J gene TRBJ1-5; no clear D gene. This CDR3 has 12 amino acids. Trimming took 5 bases from V and 4 from J, leaving 6 bases between them. The germline gives CDR1 MDHEN, CDR2 SYDVKM. CDR3 amino acids: CASSIENQPQHF. CDR3 nucleotide sequence: TGTGCCAGCAGTATCGAGAATCAGCCCCAGCATTTT.

V and J are TRBV7-9 and TRBJ2-1; D perhaps matches TRBD1 (6 bases). Trimming cost V 5 bases and J 2 bases, with 13 bases left between them. In germline, CDR1 is SEHNR, CDR2 FQNEAQ (reference sequence). The CDR3 is 15 residues long. CDR3 sequence reads: CASSVTGSPYNEQFF. The CDR3 coding sequence is TGTGCCAGCAGCGTGACAGGTAGCCCCTACAATGAGCAGTTCTTC.

The rearrangement links TRBV27 to TRBJ2-7; 7 nucleotides match TRBD1. The length of the CDR3 is 13 residues. Germline CDR1 reads MNHEY; CDR2 reads SMNVEV (reference sequence). V dropped 6 bases and J dropped 2; count of bases not matched to a gene: 4. The CDR3: CASSRQGPYEQYF. CDR3 DNA: TGTGCCAGCAGCCGACAGGGCCCCTACGAGCAGTACTTC.

This sequence joins TRBV6-5 and TRBJ2-7; 7 positions agree with TRBD1. The germline V gene encodes CDR1 MNHEY and CDR2 SVGAGI. The CDR3 spans 12 residues. V shed 5 bases and J 6 bases; nucleotides not matched to a gene: 4. CDR3 in amino acids: CASSIRDSEQYF. The CDR3 nucleotides are TGTGCCAGCAGTATCCGGGACAGCGAGCAGTACTTC.

This chain uses TRBV7-9 with TRBJ1-2, with a tentative D call TRBD1 (5 bases). CDR3 length: 13 amino acids. Trimming took off 4 bases at V and 6 bases at J, with 12 bases between the two ends. Germline assignment: CDR1 SEHNR and CDR2 FQNEAQ (reference sequence). The CDR3 region is CASSSLTADGYTF. DNA for the CDR3: TGTGCCAGCAGCTCGTTGACAGCTGATGGCTACACCTTC.